This T cell receptor (beta chain) was sequenced during a study of blood T cell repertoires in COVID-19. The CDR3 runs to 16 residues. Germline V lookup: CDR1 SGHAT, CDR2 FQNNGV. V trimming: 4 bases; J trimming: 7 bases; junction bases outside the gene matches: 6. Method: immunoSEQ multiplex PCR; TCRdb's copy keeps in-frame clones and lacks some. The table records roughly 35,000 clones, 81% of them present only once. The rearrangement links TRBV11-2 to TRBJ2-1, with 14 bases fitting TRBD2. Sequenced input: peripheral blood. The TCR was taken from a man aged 80 or over with active or convalescent COVID-19. CDR3 DNA: TGTGCCAGCAGCTCCAGACTAGCGGGGGGGCGGAATGAGCAGTTCTTC. It specifies CASSSRLAGGRNEQFF. Complete variable domain (other parts from reference TRBV11-2 and TRBJ2-1): EAGVAQSPRYKIIEKRQSVAFWCNPISGHATLYWYQQILGQGPKLLIQFQNNGVVDDSQLPKDRFSAERLKGVDSTLKIQPAKLEDSAVYLCASSSRLAGGRNEQFFGPGTRLTVL.